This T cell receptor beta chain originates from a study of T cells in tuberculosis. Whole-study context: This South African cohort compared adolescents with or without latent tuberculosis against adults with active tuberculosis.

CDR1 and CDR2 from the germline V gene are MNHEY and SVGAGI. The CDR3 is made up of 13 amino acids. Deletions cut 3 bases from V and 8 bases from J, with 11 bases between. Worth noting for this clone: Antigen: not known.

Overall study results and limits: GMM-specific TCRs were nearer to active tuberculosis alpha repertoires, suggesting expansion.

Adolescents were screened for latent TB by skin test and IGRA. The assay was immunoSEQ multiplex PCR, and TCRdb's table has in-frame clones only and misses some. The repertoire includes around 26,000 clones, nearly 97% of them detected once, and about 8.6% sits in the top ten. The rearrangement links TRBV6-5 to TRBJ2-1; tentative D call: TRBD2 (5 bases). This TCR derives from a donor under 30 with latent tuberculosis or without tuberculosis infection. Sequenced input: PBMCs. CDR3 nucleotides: TGTGCCAGCAGTTATTCCCAGGAGGATGAGCAGTTCTTC. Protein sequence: CASSYSQEDEQFF.